This T cell receptor beta chain was obtained from a study of CD8+ T cells in alopecia areata. Whole-study results and caveats: Higher clonality was seen in lesional scalp than in normal scalp, especially in alopecia totalis/universalis.

It was cDNA, reverse transcribed from extracted RNA, that served as the sequencing template. Sequencing used immunoSEQ multiplex PCR; TCRdb keeps in-frame clones, though not all of them. In the table there are about 120,000 clones, about 60% of which are singletons. From PBMCs, CD4+ and CD8+ T cells were sorted. V lost 5 bases to trimming and J lost 5 bases, with 13 bases between them. The CDR3 covers 13 residues. From germline, CDR1 is SNHLY and CDR2 FYNNEI. With respect to this clone: Antigen: not known.

Sequenced material: CD4+ T cells sorted from blood. The receptor comes from a human donor in good health. The chain uses TRBV2 and TRBJ2-7, with D tentatively TRBD1 (5 bases). As DNA, the CDR3 is TGTGCCAGCAGTCGGCAGGGAAACAACGAGCAGTACTTC. It encodes CASSRQGNNEQYF.